This TCR beta chain was retrieved from a study of cytotoxic CD8 clonotypes in ibrutinib-treated CLL. Study conclusions and caveats: On treatment, the uncommon public clonotypes contracted or remained stable. Sustained-remission and progressing patients were not sampled at matched times. The clonality went up when patients responded to ibrutinib and dropped back toward baseline at progression.

Measured with immunoSEQ multiplex PCR; TCRdb has only the in-frame clones, and not every one. The sample yields 190,000 or so clones, 72% seen once. Notes on this clone: What it binds is not known.

This CDR3 comprises 17 residues. Trimming shortened V by 3 bases and J by 6 bases, and 20 bases separated the two germline ends. Germline lookup yields CDR1 PRHDT and CDR2 FYEKMQ (reference sequence). This sequence was found in a human donor with chronic lymphocytic leukemia. Specimen: PBMCs, collected after 24 months of ibrutinib treatment. The chain employs TRBV13 and TRBJ2-2; maybe TRBD1 (5 bases). For the CDR3, the DNA is TGTGCCAGCAGCTTTGGTCCTCAGGGTAGCTTTGCCGGGGAGCTGTTTTTT. Its protein product is CASSFGPQGSFAGELFF.